These 5 T cell receptor beta chains came from one sample sequenced in a study of blood T cell repertoires in COVID-19. The assay was immunoSEQ multiplex PCR, and TCRdb's table has in-frame clones only and misses some. The data hold around 190,000 clones, with about 88% observed a single time. Sequencing input: peripheral blood. These receptors were collected from a human donor in a cohort sampled during active COVID-19.

V usage is TRBV5-1 and J usage is TRBJ2-7; the D gene is possibly TRBD2 (5 bases). The ends were cut back, 0 bases at V and 0 bases at J, with 13 bases in the middle. This CDR3 has 16 amino acids. Germline V gene data show CDR1 as SGHRS and CDR2 as YFSETQ. The CDR3 DNA reads as TGCGCCAGCAGCTTGGGCCTTAGCGAGTACTCCTACGAGCAGTACTTC. This encodes CASSLGLSEYSYEQYF.

V and J are TRBV4-2 and TRBJ1-1; 10 nucleotides align to TRBD1. There are 14 residues in the CDR3. The germline CDR1 and CDR2 sequences are LGHNA and YNFKEQ. The junction had 3 bases not matched to a gene; V was cut back by 1 base and J by 7 bases. The DNA for the CDR3 is TGTGCCAGCAGCCAAGGACAGGGGGCGTTTGAAGCTTTCTTT. Residues: CASSQGQGAFEAFF.

The V gene is TRBV10-1, the J gene TRBJ2-3, with 7 bases that match TRBD2. The CDR3 length is 16 residues. CDR1 is WNHNN, CDR2 SYGVQD, per germline (reference sequence). V lost 3 bases to trimming and J lost 3 bases; unmatched junction nucleotides: 9. The CDR3: CASSDFAASGTDTQYF. In DNA, the CDR3 is TGCGCCAGCAGTGATTTCGCGGCTAGCGGTACAGATACGCAGTATTTT.

V and J are TRBV9 and TRBJ1-2; the match to TRBD1 covers 9 bases. V lost 3 bases and J lost 7; bases outside the gene matches: 16. Germline-derived CDR1 and CDR2 are SGDLS and YYNGEE. The CDR3 sequence is 17 residues long. CDR3 nucleotides: TGTGCCAGCAGCGAGGACAGGGGTTTTTCTTTAGCGAGTGGCTACACCTTC. This sequence encodes CASSEDRGFSLASGYTF.

This clone appeared a few times. The V gene is TRBV28, the J gene TRBJ2-2, with D unclear. Trimming removed 11 bases from V and 9 bases from J, with 13 bases in between. Germline CDR1 MDHEN, CDR2 SYDVKM. This CDR3 has 11 residues. The CDR3 spells CAVRGPRELFF. DNA of the CDR3: TGTGCCGTCCGAGGTCCAAGGGAGCTGTTTTTT.